Listed below are T cell receptor beta chains from one sample, sequenced in a study of blood T cell repertoires in COVID-19. TCRdb's copy holds only in-frame clones and misses some; the assay was immunoSEQ multiplex PCR. The sample lists about 300,000 clones; 65% to 90% were seen once. The material sequenced was PBMCs or T cells enriched from blood (not recorded which). The receptors originated from a young man who had recovered from COVID-19. The CDR3 runs from the conserved cysteine through the conserved F or W. Each record gives: J gene, V gene, CDR3 protein.

>TRBJ2-7|TRBV12-5
CASGRSGSVLEQYF
>TRBJ2-3|TRBV2
CASSLSTDTQYF
>TRBJ1-1|TRBV6-5
CASVRSGRNTEAFF
>TRBJ1-2|TRBV29-1
CSVDQTGNYGYTF
>TRBJ1-1|TRBV5-1
CASSLVRENTEAFF
>TRBJ2-7|TRBV19
CASRTQGRLGYEQYF
>TRBJ2-1|TRBV10-1
CASSFTLYNEQFF
>TRBJ1-1|TRBV28
CASHSRSSNTEAFF
>TRBJ2-1|TRBV24-1
CATSNHGSSYNEQFF
>TRBJ2-2|TRBV3-1/TRBV3-2
CASSQAGGGSTGELFF
>TRBJ2-7|TRBV5-1
CASSPLGGRDYEQYF
>TRBJ1-5|TRBV3-1/TRBV3-2
CASSQDLGAGQPQHF
>TRBJ2-1|TRBV5-4
CASSLALYNEQFF
>TRBJ1-1|TRBV12-3/TRBV12-4
CASSQGASTEAFF
>TRBJ1-5|TRBV12-3/TRBV12-4
CASREDSNQPQHF
>TRBJ2-5|TRBV5-1
CASSSQETQYF
>TRBJ2-5|TRBV2
CASSGTSGGQETQYF
>TRBJ1-2|TRBV6-5
CASNRGALYGYTF
>TRBJ1-1|TRBV7-9
CASSPPVNTEAFF
>TRBJ1-6|TRBV7-9
CASSAGTGAKNSPLHF
>TRBJ2-7|TRBV6-2/TRBV6-3
CASSYSTSGGYEQYF
>TRBJ2-5|TRBV6-1
CASSEVGQKETQYF
>TRBJ1-1|TRBV6-5
CAVSSGQVMNTEAFF
>TRBJ1-1|TRBV7-2
CASSLTQGVTEAFF
>TRBJ1-1|TRBV27
CASSSPDRGRLEAFF
>TRBJ2-7|TRBV21-1
CASLGQVSSYEQYF